The text below deals with one TCR beta chain. The data stem from a study of blood T cell repertoires in COVID-19. In the study's own analysis: Quantification of nucleated cells was approximated via reference gene primer amplification. Assay used: immunoSEQ multiplex PCR; TCRdb lists only in-frame clones, some missing. From that table come the V and J calls and clone size; the DNA was used to work out D and trimming. The sample carries some 160,000 clones, 79% recorded once. The CDR3 covers 15 residues. CDR1 is MNHEY and CDR2 is SMNVEV in the germline V gene (reference sequence). Germline trimming cut 3 bases from V and 7 bases from J; bases unmatched to any gene: 7.

This chain joins TRBV27 and TRBJ2-1; TRBD2 agrees at 9 bases. The sample was peripheral blood. The sequence was obtained from a man aged 45-65 years with active or convalescent COVID-19. CDR3 residues: CASSLSIAGDNEQFF. CDR3 in DNA: TGTGCCAGCAGTTTGTCCATAGCGGGAGATAATGAGCAGTTCTTC.